A single sample is the source of the 32 T cell receptor beta chains below, sequenced in a study of blood T cell repertoires in COVID-19. Sequencing used immunoSEQ multiplex PCR; TCRdb keeps in-frame clones, though not all of them. The sample lists approximately 230,000 clones, around 88% occurring once. Material: PBMCs or T cells enriched from blood (not recorded which). These receptor sequences come from a woman in her forties or fifties with acute COVID-19.

The chain employs TRBV7-9 and TRBJ2-1, with D perhaps matching TRBD2 (6 bases). The germline V and J ends were trimmed by 2 bases and 7 bases, with 18 bases remaining between them. The CDR3 contains 16 residues. The germline gives CDR1 SEHNR, CDR2 FQNEAQ (reference sequence). CDR3 sequence: CASSLFPAGSDNEQFF. The CDR3 DNA follows: TGTGCCAGCAGCTTATTCCCGGCGGGGAGTGATAATGAGCAGTTCTTC. Using reference TRBV7-9 and TRBJ2-1 for the parts outside the CDR3, the full variable domain is DTGVSQNPRHKITKRGQNVTFRCDPISEHNRLYWYRQTLGQGPEFLTYFQNEAQLEKSRLLSDRFSAERPKGSFSTLEIQRTEQGDSAMYLCASSLFPAGSDNEQFFGPGTRLTVL.

The genes are TRBV5-1 and TRBJ2-2, with TRBD1 matching over 8 bases. The CDR3 has 15 residues. Trimming at V came to 6 bases and at J to 1 base, leaving 5 bases not matched to a gene. The germline gives CDR1 SGHRS, CDR2 YFSETQ. CDR3 coding DNA: TGCGCCAGCACTACCGGGACAGGGAACACCGGGGAGCTGTTTTTT. Encoded protein: CASTTGTGNTGELFF.

V gene TRBV28 combines with J gene TRBJ1-2; D gene ambiguous. V dropped 5 bases and J dropped 5 bases, with 12 bases sitting between them. This CDR3 is built from 13 residues. The germline V gene has CDR1 MDHEN and CDR2 SYDVKM. The CDR3, as DNA: TGTGCCAGCAGTCCGACGGTGACTTATGGCTACACCTTC. Amino acid sequence: CASSPTVTYGYTF.

The chain employs TRBV9 and TRBJ2-3; 8 bases match TRBD2. Per the germline V gene, CDR1 is SGDLS and CDR2 is YYNGEE. This CDR3 is built from 15 residues. V lost 0 bases to trimming and J lost 4 bases; unmatched junction nucleotides: 4. CDR3 sequence: CASSVGGRMSDTQYF. The CDR3 DNA follows: TGTGCCAGCAGCGTAGGCGGGAGGATGTCAGATACGCAGTATTTT.

The chain couples TRBV7-9 to TRBJ2-7, with 7 bases identical to TRBD2. This CDR3 is built from 15 residues. The V gene end was trimmed by 5 bases and the J gene end by 3 bases; junction bases not matched to a gene: 10. CDR1 SEHNR and CDR2 FQNEAQ come from the germline V gene (reference sequence). CDR3 nucleotide sequence: TGTGCCAGCAGCCCCCTGAGGGAGGGCCTCTACGAGCAGTACTTC. Translation gives CASSPLREGLYEQYF.

The genes are TRBV4-2 and TRBJ1-1; D may be TRBD1 (6 bases). CDR3 size: 15 residues. Per the germline V gene, CDR1 is LGHNA and CDR2 is YNFKEQ. Trimming pared 1 base from V and 1 base from J, leaving 10 bases between. CDR3 sequence reads: CASSQGSGENTEAFF. In DNA form, the CDR3 reads TGTGCCAGCAGCCAAGGATCAGGGGAGAACACTGAAGCTTTCTTT.

This rearrangement joins TRBV24-1 to TRBJ2-1; perhaps TRBD1 as D (6 bases). The germline gives CDR1 KGHDR, CDR2 SFDVKD. The CDR3 spans 14 residues. V lost 6 bases, J lost 2 bases, and 10 bases lay in between. Here the CDR3 reads CATSRQGPYNEQFF. The DNA of the CDR3 is TGTGCCACCAGTAGGCAGGGGCCCTACAATGAGCAGTTCTTC.

This chain links TRBV7-6 with TRBJ2-1; 7 nucleotides align to TRBD2. V was pared by 1 base and J by 6 bases, with 6 bases of the junction left unmatched. The CDR3 length is 15 residues. The germline V gene has CDR1 SGHVS and CDR2 FNYEAQ. CDR3 amino acids: CASSLGGGRANEQFF. The CDR3 DNA reads TGTGCCAGCAGCTTAGGAGGTGGGAGGGCCAATGAGCAGTTCTTC.

This clone was counted a few times. This sequence joins TRBV9 and TRBJ2-3; the match to TRBD2 covers 13 bases. Germline-derived CDR1 and CDR2 are SGDLS and YYNGEE. The CDR3 consists of 16 residues. The trim removed 4 bases at V and 1 base at J, leaving 3 bases unmatched. In DNA, the CDR3 is TGTGCCAGCAGCCTCGGACTAGCGGGAGGCACAGATACGCAGTATTTT. This codes for CASSLGLAGGTDTQYF.

This clone was detected a few times. This chain uses TRBV11-2 with TRBJ2-7; D is undetermined. This CDR3 has 14 residues. Germline loops: CDR1 SGHAT, CDR2 FQNNGV. The V and J ends lost 1 base and 0 bases respectively, with 7 bases between them. The CDR3 region has the DNA TGTGCCAGCAGCTTAGGATTCAGCTCCTACGAGCAGTACTTC. The encoded protein is CASSLGFSSYEQYF. Combining the CDR3 with reference TRBV11-2 and TRBJ2-7 gives the whole variable domain EAGVAQSPRYKIIEKRQSVAFWCNPISGHATLYWYQQILGQGPKLLIQFQNNGVVDDSQLPKDRFSAERLKGVDSTLKIQPAKLEDSAVYLCASSLGFSSYEQYFGPGTRLTVT.

This sequence joins TRBV5-6 and TRBJ1-5; D call uncertain. The CDR3 contains 15 residues. V lost 0 bases, J lost 6 bases, and 13 bases lay in between. Germline V gene data show CDR1 as SGHDT and CDR2 as YYEEEE. CDR3 loop: CASSLGWGGGQPQHF. Here the CDR3 DNA reads TGTGCCAGCAGCTTGGGCTGGGGAGGAGGTCAGCCCCAGCATTTT.

The V call is TRBV28, the J call TRBJ2-2; D possibly corresponds to TRBD1 (7 bases). Germline V gene sequence: CDR1 MDHEN, CDR2 SYDVKM. CDR3 size: 15 residues. V was trimmed by 5 bases and J by 2 bases, leaving 12 bases between them. The CDR3, as DNA: TGTGCCAGCAGTCTAGGAGGGGGCAACACCGGGGAGCTGTTTTTT. Its translation: CASSLGGGNTGELFF.

This chain joins TRBV9 and TRBJ1-2; perhaps TRBD1 as D (6 bases). V was pared by 3 bases and J by 8 bases, with 20 bases between. CDR1 and CDR2 (germline): SGDLS, YYNGEE. The CDR3 has 15 residues. The CDR3 region has the DNA TGTGCCAGCAGCGCTGGACCAGGGGAGTACGAGGGCTACACCTTC. This translates into CASSAGPGEYEGYTF.

This clone was counted only a few times. The rearrangement uses TRBV2 and TRBJ1-2, with 9 nucleotides matching TRBD1. This CDR3 contains 11 residues. Germline V gene lookup returns CDR1 SNHLY and CDR2 FYNNEI. V was pared by 10 bases and J by 6 bases, with 3 bases of the junction left unmatched. CDR3 region: CATGTGNGYTF. The DNA for the CDR3 is TGTGCCACCGGGACAGGGAATGGCTACACCTTC.

The genes are TRBV28 and TRBJ1-4, with D possibly being TRBD1 (6 bases). This CDR3 is 13 amino acids long. The ends were cut back, 6 bases at V and 7 bases at J, with 12 bases in the middle. Germline V gene data show CDR1 as MDHEN and CDR2 as SYDVKM. CDR3 bases: TGTGCCAGCAGCAGGGGTATTGTTGAAAAACTGTTTTTT. This encodes CASSRGIVEKLFF.

The chain couples TRBV18 to TRBJ1-5, with TRBD1 matching 8 bases. Germline trimming cut 2 bases from V and 5 bases from J; bases unmatched to any gene: 2. This CDR3 is built from 14 residues. The germline V gene has CDR1 KGHSH and CDR2 LQKENI. The DNA for the CDR3 is TGTGCCAGCTCACCAACAGGGGGTTATCAGCCCCAGCATTTT. This sequence encodes CASSPTGGYQPQHF. The whole variable domain, remainder taken from reference TRBV18 and TRBJ1-5, is NAGVMQNPRHLVRRRGQEARLRCSPMKGHSHVYWYRQLPEEGLKFMVYLQKENIIDESGMPKERFSAEFPKEGPSILRIQQVVRGDSAAYFCASSPTGGYQPQHFGDGTRLSIL.

The chain joins TRBV10-2 to TRBJ1-1; no firm D call. V lost 6 bases to trimming and J lost 3 bases, with 8 bases between them. The germline V gene has CDR1 WSHSY and CDR2 SAAADI. The CDR3 contains 12 residues. CDR3 sequence reads: CASRRVDTEAFF. In DNA form, the CDR3 reads TGCGCCAGCAGACGGGTCGACACTGAAGCTTTCTTT.

This clone was detected only once. The chain joins TRBV18 to TRBJ1-5; the match to TRBD1 covers 9 bases. The junction had 6 bases not matched to a gene; V was cut back by 2 bases and J by 7 bases. CDR1 is KGHSH and CDR2 is LQKENI in the germline V gene. The CDR3 sequence is 15 residues long. The CDR3 here is CASSPETGGRQPQHF. CDR3 nucleotides: TGTGCCAGCTCACCAGAGACAGGGGGACGGCAGCCCCAGCATTTT.

The chain uses TRBV7-9 and TRBJ1-1; D is undetermined. Deletions cut 1 base from V and 1 base from J, with 16 bases between. The CDR3 is 17 residues long. In germline, CDR1 is SEHNR, CDR2 FQNEAQ (reference sequence). CDR3 nucleotide sequence: TGTGCCAGCAGCTTAGGTATCGTATGGGCCCCGAACACTGAAGCTTTCTTT. This translates into CASSLGIVWAPNTEAFF.

The chain recombines TRBV21-1 with TRBJ1-5. TRBV21-1 has pseudogene status. The CDR3 is made up of 18 amino acids. In DNA, the CDR3 is TGTGCCAGCAGCAACCGGGACTCCAAAAAGAGGGGCAATCAGCCCCAGCATTTT. Its protein product is CASSNRDSKKRGNQPQHF.

This chain links TRBV19 with TRBJ2-3; 10 nucleotides line up with TRBD1. V shed 4 bases and J 2 bases; nucleotides not matched to a gene: 15. Germline assignment: CDR1 LNHDA and CDR2 SQIVND (reference sequence). This CDR3 is built from 19 residues. The CDR3 region has the DNA TGTGCCAGTAGTAGCCGCCCGGGACAGGGGTCACTATTCACAGATACGCAGTATTTT. Amino acid sequence: CASSSRPGQGSLFTDTQYF.

The V gene is TRBV4-3, the J gene TRBJ2-5, with a tentative D call TRBD2 (5 bases). This CDR3 spans 14 amino acids. V was pared by 1 base and J by 7 bases, with 13 bases between. The germline V gene encodes CDR1 LGHNA and CDR2 YSLEER. CDR3 DNA: TGCGCCAGCAGCCAAGTGGGGAGTGGAGGGACCCAGTACTTC. This translates into CASSQVGSGGTQYF.

This clone has only one observation. The chain links TRBV7-8 to TRBJ2-7, with 7 bases that match TRBD1. The CDR3 sequence is 14 residues long. Germline V CDR1 and CDR2: SGHVS, FQNEAQ. Trimming cost V 5 bases and J 2 bases; bases outside gene matches: 6. CDR3 coding DNA: TGTGCCAGCAGCCCATGGGACAGTCCCTACGAGCAGTACTTC. It yields the protein CASSPWDSPYEQYF.

V gene TRBV25-1 combines with J gene TRBJ2-7; tentatively, D is TRBD1 (7 bases). The CDR3 has 14 residues. V lost 3 bases and J lost 7, with 16 bases in between. Germline loops: CDR1 MGHDK, CDR2 SYGVNS. CDR3 amino acids: CASSDRGVRREQYF. The CDR3 DNA is TGTGCCAGCAGTGACAGGGGGGTAAGGAGGGAGCAGTACTTC.

This chain connects TRBV9 to TRBJ2-3; 10 nucleotides match TRBD2. The J segment lost 4 bases and the V segment lost 0 bases, leaving 5 bases of the junction unmatched. This CDR3 has 16 amino acids. Germline values: CDR1 SGDLS, CDR2 YYNGEE. This chain's CDR3 is CASSVAGLANADTQYF. In nucleotides, the CDR3 is TGTGCCAGCAGCGTAGCGGGACTAGCGAATGCAGATACGCAGTATTTT.

As for this clone: Other DNA sequences in this sample translate to the same CDR3. This chain links TRBV28 with TRBJ1-5; weak D call: TRBD1 (6 bases). In germline, CDR1 is MDHEN, CDR2 SYDVKM. This CDR3 has 14 residues. Trimming stripped 3 bases from V and 2 bases from J, with 8 bases between. This chain's CDR3 is CASSFNRGNQPQHF. The CDR3 DNA sequence: TGTGCCAGCAGTTTTAACAGGGGCAATCAGCCCCAGCATTTT.

This rearrangement joins TRBV7-3 to TRBJ2-1; 7 bases align to TRBD2. V lost 4 bases to trimming and J lost 10 bases; unmatched junction nucleotides: 1. Germline V gene lookup returns CDR1 SGHTA and CDR2 FQGTGA. The CDR3 is made up of 11 amino acids. The CDR3: CASSSGGEQFF. The CDR3 DNA follows: TGTGCCAGCAGCTCGGGGGGAGAGCAGTTCTTC.

There are a few counts of this clone. The rearrangement links TRBV5-5 to TRBJ1-6; weak D call: TRBD1 (6 bases). The germline CDR1 and CDR2 sequences are SGHKS and YYEKEE (reference sequence). This CDR3 is built from 15 residues. Between the trimmed V and J ends, which lost 2 bases and 8 bases, there was a span of 14 bases. CDR3 sequence (DNA): TGTGCCAGCAGCTTAACAGGGAGTGGCTATTCACCCCTCCACTTT. Translating gives CASSLTGSGYSPLHF.

The chain links TRBV7-8 to TRBJ1-1; D is perhaps TRBD1 (5 bases). CDR1 and CDR2 (germline): SGHVS, FQNEAQ. V shed 1 base and J shed 5 bases, with 11 bases lying between them. This CDR3 contains 14 residues. The CDR3 protein is CASSLGGRGTEAFF. Written as DNA, the CDR3 is TGTGCCAGCAGCTTAGGCGGGAGGGGAACTGAAGCTTTCTTT.

This clone was seen only once. This chain uses TRBV27 with TRBJ2-1, with 7 bases matching TRBD2. Germline CDR1 MNHEY, CDR2 SMNVEV (reference sequence). The CDR3 totals 15 residues. V shed 6 bases and J 9 bases; nucleotides not matched to a gene: 14. DNA of the CDR3: TGTGCCAGCAGCGACTCTCCAGCGGGATTTGGTGAGCAGTTCTTC. The encoded protein is CASSDSPAGFGEQFF.

The chain uses TRBV28 and TRBJ2-2, with 8 nucleotides matching TRBD2. The CDR3 length is 14 residues. V trimming: 5 bases; J trimming: 7 bases; junction bases outside the gene matches: 6. Germline-derived CDR1 and CDR2 are MDHEN and SYDVKM. CDR3 DNA sequence: TGTGCCAGCAGTCCGCCAACTAGCGGCGGGGAGCTGTTTTTT. It is translated as CASSPPTSGGELFF.

The CDR3 DNA reads TGTGCCAGCAGCGCCGACAGGACCCAAGAGACCCAGTACTTC. As protein: CASSADRTQETQYF. V and J are TRBV9 and TRBJ2-5; possibly TRBD1 for D (6 bases). The V end lost 3 bases, the J end lost 1 base, and 10 bases lay between the germline ends. The CDR3 has 14 residues. CDR1 is SGDLS, CDR2 YYNGEE, per germline.